Presented here are 32 T cell receptor beta chains from one specimen sequenced in a study of T cell responses to AZD1222 COVID-19 vaccine. Produced via immunoSEQ multiplex PCR; TCRdb's table is partial and in-frame only. The repertoire holds 120,000 or so clones, with roughly 90% as singletons. This specimen consisted of peripheral blood, obtained on day 0 of AZD1222 vaccination. These receptors all stem from an adult in good health.

This clone appeared once. The chain is built from TRBV7-3 and TRBJ2-3; D is unclear. Germline V gene data show CDR1 as SGHTA and CDR2 as FQGTGA. The germline V and J ends were trimmed by 1 base and 3 bases, with 11 bases remaining between them. The CDR3 totals 15 residues. Written as DNA, the CDR3 is TGTGCCAGCAGCTTAATTGACGCAGGTACAGATACGCAGTATTTT. It yields the protein CASSLIDAGTDTQYF.

This chain links TRBV2 with TRBJ2-6; D remains ambiguous. In germline, CDR1 is SNHLY, CDR2 FYNNEI. Deletions cut 11 bases from V and 0 bases from J, with 5 bases between. CDR3 length: 12 residues. CDR3 nucleotide sequence: TGTGCCGGCCTCTCTGGGGCCAACGTCCTGACTTTC. Translated: CAGLSGANVLTF.

V usage is TRBV19 and J usage is TRBJ1-2, with D unresolved. The length of the CDR3 is 14 residues. Germline V gene data show CDR1 as LNHDA and CDR2 as SQIVND (reference sequence). The ends were cut back, 2 bases at V and 4 bases at J, with 11 bases in the middle. The CDR3 DNA reads TGTGCCAGTAGTATAATACACGGACCCTATGGCTACACCTTC. It yields the protein CASSIIHGPYGYTF. Full variable domain (remainder filled in from reference TRBV19 and TRBJ1-2): DGGITQSPKYLFRKEGQNVTLSCEQNLNHDAMYWYRQDPGQGLRLIYYSQIVNDFQKGDIAEGYSVSREKKESFPLTVTSAQKNPTAFYLCASSIIHGPYGYTFGSGTRLTVV.

The chain links TRBV10-3 to TRBJ2-3; D gene uncertain. Germline CDR1 is ENHRY and CDR2 is SYGVKD. The CDR3 has 13 amino acids. V was trimmed by 7 bases and J by 2 bases, leaving 10 bases between them. CDR3 bases: TGTGCCATCACCCCGGCAGCCACAGATACGCAGTATTTT. Protein sequence: CAITPAATDTQYF.

The V and J genes are TRBV28 and TRBJ1-6, with TRBD1 matching over 9 bases. This CDR3 contains 16 residues. Germline CDR1 MDHEN, CDR2 SYDVKM. V shed 4 bases and J 7 bases; nucleotides not matched to a gene: 8. This CDR3 reads CASSSVGDRVNSPLHF. The DNA of the CDR3 is TGTGCCAGCAGTTCAGTGGGGGACAGGGTCAATTCACCCCTCCACTTT.

The rearrangement links TRBV28 to TRBJ2-2, with TRBD1 identical over 7 bases. With 6 bases clipped from V and 4 bases from J, the junction kept 5 bases outside the gene matches. CDR1 and CDR2 from the germline V gene are MDHEN and SYDVKM. The length of the CDR3 is 14 residues. This chain's CDR3 is CASSRDSPTGELFF. CDR3 coding DNA: TGTGCCAGCAGCAGGGACAGCCCCACCGGGGAGCTGTTTTTT.

The table lists this clone with a count of one. V and J are TRBV2 and TRBJ2-7, with TRBD2 identical over 11 bases. The CDR3 contains 13 residues. Germline V gene lookup returns CDR1 SNHLY and CDR2 FYNNEI. The junction had 4 bases not matched to a gene; V was cut back by 7 bases and J by 5 bases. CDR3: CASNPLAGDEQYF. DNA of the CDR3: TGTGCCAGCAACCCACTAGCGGGAGACGAGCAGTACTTC.

This chain links TRBV6-1 with TRBJ2-1; tentative D call: TRBD2 (6 bases). This CDR3 region has 14 residues. V lost 3 bases and J 3 bases, leaving 9 bases between the germline ends. Germline CDR1 and CDR2: MNHNS and SASEGT. This CDR3 reads CASSDGLSYNEQFF. CDR3 in DNA: TGTGCCAGCAGTGATGGACTAAGCTACAATGAGCAGTTCTTC.

This clone was seen once. The chain uses TRBV13 and TRBJ2-7, with unresolved D. Germline values: CDR1 PRHDT, CDR2 FYEKMQ (reference sequence). The ends were cut back, 5 bases at V and 2 bases at J, with 16 bases in the middle. The CDR3 is 15 amino acids. The CDR3 DNA reads TGTGCCAGCAGCCCTCCCCGGCTGTTCGCCTACGAGCAGTACTTC. Translated: CASSPPRLFAYEQYF.

The CDR3 nucleotides are TGTGCCAGCAGCGTAGACAGGGACACAGATACGCAGTATTTT. It specifies CASSVDRDTDTQYF. The V call is TRBV9, the J call TRBJ2-3; possibly TRBD1 for D (6 bases). The CDR3 has 14 amino acids. Trimming cost V 0 bases and J 2 bases, with 7 bases left between them. In germline, CDR1 is SGDLS, CDR2 YYNGEE.

In its sample, this clone was seen once. CDR3 in DNA: TGTGCCTGGATCCCGGGTTCACCCCTCCACTTT. It specifies CAWIPGSPLHF. The chain is built from TRBV30 and TRBJ1-6; D gene ambiguous. Trimming took off 4 bases at V and 9 bases at J, with 7 bases between the two ends. The germline CDR1 and CDR2 sequences are GTSNPN and SVGIG (reference sequence). The CDR3 runs 11 residues.

A single count supports this clone. This chain connects TRBV28 to TRBJ1-1; D perhaps matches TRBD1 (6 bases). V was pared by 8 bases and J by 0 bases, with 28 bases between. Germline V lookup: CDR1 MDHEN, CDR2 SYDVKM. The CDR3 runs 19 residues. CDR3 amino acids: CASGLRRDSQGLMNTEAFF. In DNA form, the CDR3 reads TGTGCCAGCGGATTAAGACGGGACTCCCAGGGGCTCATGAACACTGAAGCTTTCTTT.

The chain links TRBV5-6 to TRBJ2-3; D is perhaps TRBD1 (6 bases). CDR1 is SGHDT, CDR2 YYEEEE, per germline. This CDR3 contains 16 residues. With 1 base removed from V and 7 bases from J, the gap between germline ends came to 19 bases. CDR3: CASSLYGQSAPYTQYF. The CDR3, as DNA: TGTGCCAGCAGCTTGTACGGACAGAGTGCTCCCTATACGCAGTATTTT.

The rearrangement uses TRBV7-9 and TRBJ1-1; possible D gene TRBD1, 6 bases. The CDR3 is 16 residues long. V was cut by 9 bases and J by 0 bases, with 20 bases left in between. Germline V gene data show CDR1 as SEHNR and CDR2 as FQNEAQ (reference sequence). The CDR3: CASEPGVGGLNTEAFF. The CDR3 region has the DNA TGTGCCAGTGAACCAGGGGTGGGAGGTTTGAACACTGAAGCTTTCTTT.

The gene calls are TRBV6-1 and TRBJ2-1, with D possibly matching TRBD2 (5 bases). V lost 2 bases and J lost 5, with 10 bases in between. CDR3 size: 14 residues. CDR1 and CDR2 (germline): MNHNS, SASEGT. DNA of the CDR3: TGTGCCAGCAGTGAAATAGGGAGCAACAATGAGCAGTTCTTC. Its translation: CASSEIGSNNEQFF.

V is TRBV29-1 and J is TRBJ2-1; D unclear. The germline V gene encodes CDR1 SQVTM and CDR2 ANQGSEA. V was clipped by 3 bases and J by 4 bases, with 10 bases between them. This CDR3 comprises 13 residues. This CDR3 is CSVDRSKYNEQFF. For the CDR3, the DNA is TGCAGCGTTGATAGAAGCAAGTACAATGAGCAGTTCTTC.

Here the CDR3 reads CASSGQGAYEQYF. CDR3 bases: TGTGCCAGCAGCGGACAGGGGGCCTACGAGCAGTACTTC. V usage is TRBV2 and J usage is TRBJ2-7, with TRBD1 identical over 10 bases. The J segment lost 2 bases and the V segment lost 6 bases, leaving 1 base of the junction unmatched. Germline V lookup: CDR1 SNHLY, CDR2 FYNNEI. This CDR3 comprises 13 residues. The variable domain in full, completed from reference TRBV2 and TRBJ2-7, reads EPEVTQTPSHQVTQMGQEVILRCVPISNHLYFYWYRQILGQKVEFLVSFYNNEISEKSEIFDDQFSVERPDGSNFTLKIRSTKLEDSAMYFCASSGQGAYEQYFGPGTRLTVT.

The rearrangement joins TRBV7-3 to TRBJ2-5, with 7 bases identical to TRBD2. There are 14 residues in the CDR3. Germline CDR1 reads SGHTA; CDR2 reads FQGTGA. V gave up 0 bases and J gave up 2 bases; unmatched junction bases: 0. CDR3 residues: CASSLTGGQETQYF. Here the CDR3 DNA reads TGTGCCAGCAGCTTAACGGGAGGGCAAGAGACCCAGTACTTC.

This clone was seen only a few times. The chain joins TRBV5-6 to TRBJ1-3; TRBD1 might be the D (5 bases). The CDR3 covers 15 residues. Per the germline V gene, CDR1 is SGHDT and CDR2 is YYEEEE. The V end was cut by 4 bases, the J end by 10 bases, with 21 bases between. CDR3 sequence reads: CASSAGMGLGRTIYF. The CDR3 nucleotides read TGTGCCAGCAGCGCGGGGATGGGGCTGGGTAGGACCATATATTTT.

This chain uses TRBV11-1 with TRBJ2-4, with TRBD2 matching over 9 bases. Trimming cost V 5 bases and J 15 bases; bases outside gene matches: 14. The germline V gene has CDR1 SGHAT and CDR2 FQDESV (reference sequence). This CDR3 has 14 residues. In DNA form, the CDR3 reads TGTGCCAGCAGCCCGCCTGAGACTAGCGGAAAGAGGTACTTC. Its protein is CASSPPETSGKRYF.

CDR3 sequence: CASSPRGVGDEQYF. CDR3 DNA: TGCGCCAGCAGCCCCAGGGGGGTCGGAGACGAGCAGTACTTC. This chain connects TRBV5-1 to TRBJ2-7, with D possibly TRBD1 on 7 matching bases. Trimming pared 4 bases from V and 5 bases from J, leaving 16 bases between. There are 14 residues in the CDR3. Germline values: CDR1 SGHRS, CDR2 YFSETQ.

This clone has just one count. The chain employs TRBV14 and TRBJ1-2; D is perhaps TRBD1 (5 bases). There are 12 residues in the CDR3. Looked up from germline, CDR1 is SGHDN and CDR2 is FVKESK. Deletions cut 8 bases from V and 4 bases from J, with 11 bases between. CDR3 protein: CASSRDFYGYTF. In nucleotides, the CDR3 is TGTGCCAGCTCCCGGGACTTCTATGGCTACACCTTC. Supplemented by reference TRBV14 and TRBJ1-2, the full variable domain reads EAGVTQFPSHSVIEKGQTVTLRCDPISGHDNLYWYRRVMGKEIKFLLHFVKESKQDESGMPNNRFLAERTGGTYSTLKVQPAELEDSGVYFCASSRDFYGYTFGSGTRLTVV.

The rearrangement uses TRBV28 and TRBJ1-2, with D possibly being TRBD1 (5 bases). CDR1 and CDR2 from the germline V gene are MDHEN and SYDVKM. The CDR3 covers 15 residues. Trimming removed 7 bases at V and 0 bases at J, with 15 bases between. CDR3 sequence: CASTPRGIPNYGYTF. Here the CDR3 DNA reads TGTGCCAGCACCCCCCGGGGGATCCCTAACTATGGCTACACCTTC.

This clone appeared a few times. V gene TRBV5-8 combines with J gene TRBJ1-1; D is unresolved. Germline loops: CDR1 SGHTS, CDR2 YDEGEE. With 1 base removed from V and 7 bases from J, the gap between germline ends came to 14 bases. CDR3 length equals 14 residues. The CDR3 reads CASSLTRGEGEAFF. Written as DNA, the CDR3 is TGTGCCAGCAGCTTGACGCGGGGAGAAGGTGAAGCTTTCTTT. Together with reference TRBV5-8 and TRBJ1-1, the CDR3 gives the full variable domain: EAGVTQSPTHLIKTRGQQATLRCSPISGHTSVYWYQQALGLGLQFLLWYDEGEERNRGNFPPRFSGRQFPNYSSELNVNALELEDSALYLCASSLTRGEGEAFFGQGTRLTVV.

This chain connects TRBV7-7 to TRBJ2-1; TRBD2 agrees at 10 bases. The V segment lost 5 bases and the J segment 2 bases; nucleotides outside the gene matches: 9. The CDR3 extends over 17 amino acids. Germline V lookup: CDR1 SSHAT, CDR2 FNYEAQ (reference sequence). CDR3 sequence reads: CASSVLAGEDPYNEQFF. The DNA of the CDR3 is TGTGCCAGCAGCGTCCTAGCGGGAGAGGATCCCTACAATGAGCAGTTCTTC.

In its sample, this clone was seen once. This sequence joins TRBV12-5 and TRBJ1-2; the D is unclear. The CDR3 consists of 14 residues. The germline V gene encodes CDR1 LGHNT and CDR2 FRNRAP. V lost 6 bases to trimming and J lost 4 bases, with 15 bases between them. CDR3 loop: CASGLSPDPYGYTF. The DNA of the CDR3 is TGTGCTAGTGGCCTTAGCCCGGACCCCTATGGCTACACCTTC.

This clone came up a few times. The gene calls are TRBV5-1 and TRBJ1-1, with D possibly being TRBD1 (6 bases). V was pared by 4 bases and J by 1 base, with 17 bases between. Germline V lookup: CDR1 SGHRS, CDR2 YFSETQ. This CDR3 spans 16 amino acids. The CDR3 protein is CASSPTWGAPNTEAFF. CDR3 nucleotide sequence: TGCGCCAGCAGCCCGACCTGGGGGGCGCCGAACACTGAAGCTTTCTTT. The full variable domain, in which reference TRBV5-1 and TRBJ1-1 provide the parts outside the CDR3, is KAGVTQTPRYLIKTRGQQVTLSCSPISGHRSVSWYQQTPGQGLQFLFEYFSETQRNKGNFPGRFSGRQFSNSRSEMNVSTLELGDSALYLCASSPTWGAPNTEAFFGQGTRLTVV.

The genes are TRBV5-4 and TRBJ2-3; D not certain. This CDR3 comprises 14 residues. Per germline, CDR1 SGHNT and CDR2 YYREEE (reference sequence). The ends were cut back, 5 bases at V and 1 base at J, with 11 bases in the middle. CDR3 sequence (DNA): TGTGCCAGCAGTTCCCGTTCGGGCACAGATACGCAGTATTTT. Translating it yields CASSSRSGTDTQYF.

This clone was counted a few times. The chain is built from TRBV7-3 and TRBJ2-2, with 7 bases identical to TRBD1. Germline V lookup: CDR1 SGHTA, CDR2 FQGTGA. V was pared by 2 bases and J by 4 bases, with 7 bases of the junction left unmatched. The CDR3 covers 16 residues. CDR3 bases: TGTGCCAGCAGCTTAGTGCCGGCAGGGGGCACCGGGGAGCTGTTTTTT. It specifies CASSLVPAGGTGELFF.

The chain combines TRBV21-1 with TRBJ1-2. TRBV21-1 constitutes a pseudogene. CDR3 length equals 12 residues. The CDR3 is CASSTANYGYTF. The DNA for the CDR3 is TGTGCCAGCAGCACCGCTAACTATGGCTACACCTTC.

The chain has TRBV5-1 and TRBJ2-2; D not resolved. Germline lookup yields CDR1 SGHRS and CDR2 YFSETQ. CDR3 length equals 15 residues. The ends were cut back, 1 base at V and 2 bases at J, with 9 bases in the middle. CDR3 sequence (DNA): TGCGCCAGCAGCTTGATCCCGGACAACACCGGGGAGCTGTTTTTT. Protein product: CASSLIPDNTGELFF. Variable domain in full (rest from reference TRBV5-1 and TRBJ2-2): KAGVTQTPRYLIKTRGQQVTLSCSPISGHRSVSWYQQTPGQGLQFLFEYFSETQRNKGNFPGRFSGRQFSNSRSEMNVSTLELGDSALYLCASSLIPDNTGELFFGEGSRLTVL.

In its sample, this clone was seen once. The chain employs TRBV11-3 and TRBJ2-2, with D perhaps TRBD2 (7 bases). From germline, CDR1 is SGHNT and CDR2 YENEEA. Trimming cost V 2 bases and J 5 bases, with 15 bases left between them. The CDR3 has 16 amino acids. The CDR3 here is CASSLTGRERTGELFF. In DNA form, the CDR3 reads TGTGCCAGCAGCTTAACAGGGCGGGAGAGAACCGGGGAGCTGTTTTTT.